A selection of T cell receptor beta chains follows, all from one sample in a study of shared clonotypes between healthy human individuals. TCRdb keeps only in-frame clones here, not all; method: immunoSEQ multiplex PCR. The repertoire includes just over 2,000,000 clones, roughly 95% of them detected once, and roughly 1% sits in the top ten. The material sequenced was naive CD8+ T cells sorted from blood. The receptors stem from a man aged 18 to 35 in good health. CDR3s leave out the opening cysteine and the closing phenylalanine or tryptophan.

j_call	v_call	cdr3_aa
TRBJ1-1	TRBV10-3	AISDPGTPSLEAF
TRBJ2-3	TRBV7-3	ASSIGTSGDTDTQY
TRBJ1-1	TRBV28	ASSLRGTNTEAF
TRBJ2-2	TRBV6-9	ASSYFIGGELF
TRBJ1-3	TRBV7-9	ASATSTAVGNTIY
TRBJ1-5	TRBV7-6	ASSLYPVHGGNQPQH
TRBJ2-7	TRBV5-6	ASSLWEGLAYEQY
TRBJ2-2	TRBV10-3	AISKGTSGVGGELF
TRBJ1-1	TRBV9	ASSVDGGLNTEAF
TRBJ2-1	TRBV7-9	ASSLGEGSYPYNEQF
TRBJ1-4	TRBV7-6	ASSLGQSREKLF
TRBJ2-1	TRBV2	ASNFDKASYNEQF
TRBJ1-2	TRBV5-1	ASSGQGSGYT
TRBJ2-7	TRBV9	ASSVTERGPEQY
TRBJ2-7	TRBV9	ASSATPSGSAYEQY
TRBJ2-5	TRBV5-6	ASSLGALQVQETQY
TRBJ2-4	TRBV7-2	ASSLVGGEVKNIQY
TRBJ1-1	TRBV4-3	ASSQDLEGVGTEAF
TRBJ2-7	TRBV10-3	AISESGQLSYEQY
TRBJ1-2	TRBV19	ASSIAGSYGYT
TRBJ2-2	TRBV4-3	ASSQGLLAGGPGTGELF
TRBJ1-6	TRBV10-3	AISESLDGTGGNSPLH
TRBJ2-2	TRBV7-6	ASSLVRAGQSAGELF
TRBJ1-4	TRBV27	ASSFIESEKLF
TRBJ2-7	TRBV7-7	ASSLVIAQGNYEQY
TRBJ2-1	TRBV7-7	ASSLGNRDHTNEQF
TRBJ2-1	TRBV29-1	SVEDEVASEYNEQF
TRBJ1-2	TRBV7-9	ASSPVGDT
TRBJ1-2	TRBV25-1	ASSVGDRGYGYT
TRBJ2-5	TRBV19	ASSTIRQGLKETQY
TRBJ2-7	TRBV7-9	ASSLGQGATYEQY
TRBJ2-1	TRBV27	ASSQGLRTYNEQF
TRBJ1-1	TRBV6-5	ASSYSGNSLNTEAF
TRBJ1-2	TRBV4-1	ASSRGQADYGYT
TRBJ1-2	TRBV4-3	ASSQGTGWRDGYT
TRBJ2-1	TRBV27	ASSLASWGEQF
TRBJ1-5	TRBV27	ASSDLSFTGARGVSNQPQH
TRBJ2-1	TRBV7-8	ASSRDYNEQF
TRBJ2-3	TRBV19	ASSIDYPGLGTQY
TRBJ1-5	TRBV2	ASKGGNQPQH
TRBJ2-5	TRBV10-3	AISVRTGGETQY
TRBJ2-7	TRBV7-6	ASSSHSSYEQY
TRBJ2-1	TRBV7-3	ASSLTGASGDPLV
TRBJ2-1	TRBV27	ASSFSAGGPFNEQF
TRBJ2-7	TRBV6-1	ASRVDSSYEQY
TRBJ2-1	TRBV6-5	ACGLYNEQF
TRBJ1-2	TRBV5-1	ASSLYPGGVGGYT
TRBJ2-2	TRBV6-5	ASSYSQGANTGELF
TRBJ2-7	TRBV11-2	ASSTIQGPYEQY
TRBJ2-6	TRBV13	ASSFSSGANVLT
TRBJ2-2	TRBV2	ASSDPGDTGELF
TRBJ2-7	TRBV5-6	ASSLSGTGVDEQY
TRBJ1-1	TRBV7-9	ASSLPEQGGGTEAF
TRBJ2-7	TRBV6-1	ASSEANSYEQY
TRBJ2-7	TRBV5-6	ASSSFFGDPGEQY
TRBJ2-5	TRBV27	ASSSGTRVLETQY
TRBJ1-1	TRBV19	ASSTLTRRETEAF
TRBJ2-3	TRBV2	ASRGTFSTDTQY
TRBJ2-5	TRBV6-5	ASTPGTGETQY
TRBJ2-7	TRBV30	AWSGTSGRAFIYEQY